The clone carrying this TCR beta chain came up a few times. The antigen is not known. 5'RACE primed at constant segments yielded TCR alpha and TCR beta cDNA libraries bearing sample barcodes and UMIs. TCRdb re-derived calls from the 5' RACE reads in MiXCR, one entry per CDR3 protein. This table has about 270,000 distinct CDR3 sequences, 15% to 20% appearing once. The sample is drawn from a study of T-cell memory formation after mild COVID-19. Looking at the study overall: The two donors had largely donor-specific TCR clusters. The study's findings and limits: Within pre-infection memory, some responding clones were found, suggesting cross-reactive memory joined. Clones contracting over day 15 to 85 were CD4/CD8 balanced, with later expanders leaning CD4+.

V was cut by 4 bases and J by 2 bases, with 10 bases left in between. The CDR3 totals 14 residues. CDR1 is LGHNT, CDR2 FRNRAP, per germline. This receptor was taken from a man between 18 and 35 years old who had mild COVID-19 (a few samples of this study predate the infection). Cell type and time point are not known. This sequence joins TRBV12-5 and TRBJ2-3, with D perhaps matching TRBD1 (5 bases). The specimen sequenced was PBMCs or a T cell subset sorted from them (not recorded which). The CDR3 DNA sequence: TGTGCTAGTGGTTCCGGACAACCCACAGATACGCAGTATTTT. Amino acids: CASGSGQPTDTQYF.